The 7 T cell receptor beta chains listed next were all sequenced from one sample in a study of blood T cell repertoires in COVID-19 (dated by TCRdb to 2020 to 2022). Library creation used the immunoSEQ multiplex PCR assay. Entries here come from immuneACCESS through TCRdb and include only in-frame sequences with V and J called. Some clones fail to appear in such tables; in the studies checked, an unresolved V gene covers under half of the shortfall, and the cause of the remainder is unknown. Here the sample has roughly 230,000 clones; 92% occur a single time. The top ten constitute roughly 0.89% of the sample. The sample was peripheral blood. The receptor set was obtained from a man aged 30 to 45 with COVID-19, enrolled during active disease.

The table lists this clone with a count of one. This chain uses TRBV7-9 with TRBJ1-1; TRBD1 is a possible D gene (6 bases). Germline loops: CDR1 SEHNR, CDR2 FQNEAQ (reference sequence). CDR3 length: 15 residues. Trimming removed 5 bases from V and 4 bases from J, with 17 bases in between. For the CDR3, the DNA is TGTGCCAGCAGCCTACGGGACACCGAATTCACTGAAGCTTTCTTT. Translation gives CASSLRDTEFTEAFF.

The rearrangement joins TRBV7-2 to TRBJ2-7; perhaps TRBD2 as D (6 bases). V gave up 5 bases and J gave up 3 bases, with 14 bases separating them. The germline CDR1 and CDR2 sequences are SGHTA and FQGNSA. This CDR3 is 14 amino acids long. The CDR3 nucleotides read TGTGCCAGCAGCCTAGGGCAGGGAGGCTACGAGCAGTACTTC. It translates to CASSLGQGGYEQYF. Together with reference TRBV7-2 and TRBJ2-7, the CDR3 gives the full variable domain: GAGVSQSPSNKVTEKGKDVELRCDPISGHTALYWYRQSLGQGLEFLIYFQGNSAPDKSGLPSDRFSAERTGGSVSTLTIQRTQQEDSAVYLCASSLGQGGYEQYFGPGTRLTVT.

J is TRBJ2-2 and V is TRBV5-1; 11 bases fit TRBD1. Trimming at V came to 5 bases and at J to 4 bases, leaving 7 bases not matched to a gene. CDR3 length: 16 amino acids. Germline lookup yields CDR1 SGHRS and CDR2 YFSETQ. CDR3 region: CASSSGQGASTGELFF. The CDR3 DNA reads as TGCGCCAGCAGTTCAGGACAGGGGGCGAGCACCGGGGAGCTGTTTTTT. Together with reference TRBV5-1 and TRBJ2-2, the CDR3 gives the full variable domain: KAGVTQTPRYLIKTRGQQVTLSCSPISGHRSVSWYQQTPGQGLQFLFEYFSETQRNKGNFPGRFSGRQFSNSRSEMNVSTLELGDSALYLCASSSGQGASTGELFFGEGSRLTVL.

V usage is TRBV7-6 and J usage is TRBJ1-5, with D tentatively TRBD1 (5 bases). This CDR3 spans 13 amino acids. Trimming took 5 bases from V and 10 from J, leaving 15 bases between them. Germline V gene data show CDR1 as SGHVS and CDR2 as FNYEAQ. The chain's CDR3 is CASSRDWDYPQHF. The CDR3, as DNA: TGTGCCAGCAGCAGGGACTGGGATTACCCCCAGCATTTT.

This clone was found once. The chain combines TRBV5-4 with TRBJ2-1, with a tentative D call TRBD2 (5 bases). The V end was cut by 2 bases, the J end by 0 bases, with 9 bases between. Germline CDR1 reads SGHNT; CDR2 reads YYREEE (reference sequence). CDR3 length equals 15 residues. For the CDR3, the DNA is TGTGCCAGCAGCTTAGCGGCTTCCTCCTACAATGAGCAGTTCTTC. This encodes CASSLAASSYNEQFF.

The rearrangement uses TRBV5-5 and TRBJ1-4; TRBD1 might be the D (5 bases). CDR1 and CDR2 (germline): SGHKS, YYEKEE (reference sequence). The CDR3 runs 14 residues. V was cut by 1 base and J by 7 bases, with 11 bases left in between. The CDR3 DNA reads as TGTGCCAGCAGCTTGAACAGGCGGGGTGAAAAACTGTTTTTT. Its translation is CASSLNRRGEKLFF.

The V gene is TRBV11-2, the J gene TRBJ2-1; D gene uncertain. The germline V and J ends were trimmed by 5 bases and 8 bases, with 7 bases remaining between them. Germline V gene lookup returns CDR1 SGHAT and CDR2 FQNNGV. The CDR3 consists of 11 residues. The CDR3 DNA is TGTGCCAGCAGCCCCCGGTATGAGCAGTTCTTC. It translates to CASSPRYEQFF. Looking up the rest from reference TRBV11-2 and TRBJ2-1 gives the full variable domain: EAGVAQSPRYKIIEKRQSVAFWCNPISGHATLYWYQQILGQGPKLLIQFQNNGVVDDSQLPKDRFSAERLKGVDSTLKIQPAKLEDSAVYLCASSPRYEQFFGPGTRLTVL.